This T cell receptor (beta chain) was identified during a study of cytomegalovirus exposure and HLA in healthy donors (TCRdb year 2017). Concerning the study at large: In an earlier analysis of approximately 500 of the donors, under 300 Gb of sequence data and 117 million unique TCR beta sequences from 180 million or so T cells were reported. In the later analysis, no new phenotypic data were used to find candidate immune exposures; instead, reliance was placed on TCR beta sequences and their occurrence across donors. Class I and class II HLA loci were covered by the typing at four-digit resolution. Along with the roughly 710-subject first cohort, a separate validation cohort of around 120 different subjects was used. The aim of the study was to test whether cataloging public T cell receptors could identify signatures of past pathogen exposure. The study profiled the T cell repertoires of fewer than 850 subjects by immunosequencing and related them to cytomegalovirus serostatus. About five DR-DQ haplotypes were treated as single units for association and clustering because of strong linkage in the cohort. The genetic ancestry cluster associated with self-reported Caucasian donors included around 76% of the roughly 390 genotyped donors. An earlier analysis of some 500 of the donors applied high-throughput TCR beta sequencing to assess whether each TCR beta V gene segment acted as functional or pseudogenic. High-throughput TCR immunosequencing, statistical association of individual TCRs with disease status, and machine learning were combined to predict cytomegalovirus infection status. Donor age, sex, ethnicity and CMV serostatus were collected together with the repertoire data. In a later analysis, previously published TCR beta repertoires from roughly 710 donors were re-analyzed and high-resolution HLA genotyping was added so that TCR occurrence patterns could be studied. Every repertoire in the discovery cohort had been generated on one and the same sequencing platform. The number of typed donors differed by locus: roughly 620-630 for A, B, C, DRB1 and DQB1; 500 to 550 for DQA1; roughly 600 for DPA1; and around 450 for DPB1. A later genetic analysis used genome-wide SNP genotypes for about 55% of the 666 donors, treating that subset as a discovery cohort. About 280 gigabases of sequencing data and 91 million or so unique TCR sequences made up an early release that covered over 550 HLA-typed donors. Across about 370 genotyped donors of the cohort, an average of roughly 250,000 unique TCR beta nucleotide sequences per donor were sequenced, and 15% to 20% of those sequences were non-productive. Findings and caveats that apply to the study as a whole: In a later analysis, TCR association rates were found to vary across HLA loci, with the most associated TCRs seen for DRB1 alleles and the fewest for HLA-C alleles. This cohort had only TCR beta chains sequenced, and the lack of alpha or paired-chain data limited which features could be detected. Because the 87-base-pair reads could not distinguish some IMGT-functional V segments, including TRBV6-2 and TRBV6-3, those segments were excluded. Most TCR sequences were seen in very few donors, while some public TCRs were found in many individuals. Strong co-occurrence of HLA alleles, especially DR and DQ, made assigning TCR associations to individual alleles difficult. Broadly in line with IMGT annotations, most TCR beta V segments showed up in productive rearrangements about 90% or about 30% of the time in an earlier analysis of approximately 640 of the donors. Compared with equally common non-associated chains, HLA-associated TCR beta chains in a later analysis were more clonally expanded and had lower generation probabilities. According to a later analysis, most CMV-associated TCR beta chains appeared to be HLA-restricted, and the HLA associations seemed to be driven largely by CMV exposure. The authors suggested that the approach could potentially be extended to other disease states and immunological phenotypes. In a later genetic analysis, fewer N-insertions in productive TCRs were reported among donors in an Asian-associated ancestry cluster than the 666-donor mean. The presence/absence analyses assumed that sequencing depth was roughly uniform across donors, and that assumption may not be true. Immune exposure information for the cohort was limited to CMV serostatus. A further reported finding was that TCR beta sequences accurately predicted the HLA-A and HLA-B alleles for most subjects in the first cohort. A later analysis reported that several top co-occurrence clusters appeared linked to parvovirus B19, influenza, CMV and Epstein-Barr virus. A cluster of highly shared sequence variants was judged likely to be a technical artifact of the sequencing pipeline. V-gene and J-gene trimming of TCR beta chains was associated with a missense DCLRE1C variant in a later genetic analysis, and the association was replicated in an independent cohort. Because HLA typing was missing for some donors at each locus, association tests included only the typed subset. In vitro tests confirmed that a few of the cytomegalovirus-associated TCR beta chains recognize cytomegalovirus antigens. At a false discovery rate of 0.05, a later analysis linked some 17,000 TCR beta sequences to specific HLA alleles. In both the original and validation cohorts, the classifier was reported to diagnose cytomegalovirus status with high specificity and sensitivity. Correlated functional status among segregating V segments might be attributable to linkage disequilibrium, but an unknown experimental factor could not be ruled out. A total of 150 to 200 TCR beta chains were listed by the study as associated with cytomegalovirus. Because counts were too low, some 17 rarely observed V segments, including chromosome 9 orphons, were left out of the earlier analysis of a few hundred of the donors.

Libraries were prepared through the immunoSEQ multiplex PCR assay. The multiplex PCR relied on a mix of 60 forward primers for TCR Vbeta segments and 13 reverse primers for TCR Jbeta segments. A multiplex PCR assay on genomic DNA amplified the CDR3 region of rearranged TCR beta genes. The Illumina HiSeq System was used to sequence the amplified TCR beta libraries as 87-base-pair reads. As for the original processing: A later analysis counted about 80 million unique TCR beta chains across the approximately 700 repertoires, and roughly 9.9 million of these chains were shared by at least two donors. Raw reads were error-corrected and collapsed into unique sequences with a nearest-neighbor algorithm that merged closely related sequences to remove PCR and sequencing errors. Alignment of CDR3 sequences to IMGT reference sequences was used to assign V, D and J gene segments. For a sequence to be retained, a match of at least six nucleotides was required to both a V gene segment and a J gene segment. A rearrangement was called productive if the CDR3 had no stop codons and remained in frame with V and J, and every other rearrangement was called non-productive. CDR3 was defined according to IMGT convention as the region running from the second conserved V-encoded cysteine to the conserved J-encoded phenylalanine. Sequences without an unambiguous match to a single V gene segment were excluded from the earlier analysis of about 600 of the donors. An earlier analysis of several hundred of the donors called V segments functional above 56.7% productive rearrangements and segregating when the between-donor standard deviation exceeded 5%. To diagnose cytomegalovirus status from the catalog of TCR beta chain sequences, a statistical classification framework was built. V and J gene assignment, in a later analysis, came from comparing TCR nucleotide sequences with IMGT/GENE-DB human TR gene sequences. Using the TCRdist pipeline, a later analysis assigned CDR3 sequences along with most-parsimonious VDJ recombination scenarios. In a later analysis, each TCR beta chain was defined by its CDR3 amino acid sequence together with its V-gene family, and reads lacking a unique V-gene family were excluded. In a later analysis, several hundred highly shared, low-generation-probability nucleotide sequences were removed to address suspected cross-contamination and a sequencing artifact. For each public chain, a later analysis derived a clonal expansion index from normalized ranks of inferred template counts within each repertoire. Generation probabilities in a later analysis came from a VDJ recombination model fitted to out-of-frame rearrangements, and those results were checked against IGoR. Hypergeometric tests were used in a later analysis to score TCR-TCR, TCR-HLA and TCR-CMV co-occurrence, with a repertoire-size bias correction applied to the TCR pairs. To estimate false discovery rates, a later analysis permuted the HLA or CMV assignments 20 times. A later analysis grouped co-occurring TCRs with DBSCAN, adding TCRdist sequence similarity when clustering within HLA-allele-positive subsets. Repertoires with fewer than 30,000 or more than 120,000 public chains were left out of co-occurrence clustering, as were five repertoires with anomalous nucleotide sharing. What TCRdb holds here is the immuneACCESS table cut down to in-frame rearrangements. Part of the clones is not present; checked against another copy, under half of the missing clones reflect an unresolved V gene, and the others are unexplained. The V and J calls and clone size are taken from that table; D and trimming were inferred from the DNA. The sample yields 200,000 or so clones; 65% to 90% were counted once. The ten largest account for more than 1.3% of the sample.

The cohort comprised fewer than 700 healthy bone marrow donors. At the time of sampling, every cohort member was nominally healthy, though immune exposures that went unrecorded were likely present. The donor tested CMV seronegative, placing the donor among the approximately 360 seronegative members of the cohort. A peripheral blood sample was provided by each donor, and peripheral blood mononuclear cells were used for TCR beta sequencing. Genomic DNA extraction from the blood cell samples was performed with the Qiagen DNeasy Blood Extraction Kit. CDR1 and CDR2 are read off the germline V gene as MDHEN and SYDVKM. CDR3 length: 12 amino acids, cysteine to phenylalanine. Only the CDR3 part of the read is kept: 36 bases, read in frame from the first base. The trim is 6 bases for V and 3 bases for J, with a gap of 9 bases between the germline ends. Regarding this clone: The target of this receptor is not known. No much larger clonotype is one base removed from it; base qualities were not supplied.

The sequencing sample was made of PBMCs. The chain was built from TRBV28 and TRBJ2-7, with an unclear D gene assignment. This receptor was obtained from a girl under 18 in good health and CMV-seronegative. This receptor carries the CDR3 CASSRDIYEQYF. Read as DNA, the sequence is TGTGCCAGCAGCCGTGACATCTACGAGCAGTACTTC.